The clone carrying this T cell receptor (beta chain) turned up a few times. What it recognizes is unknown. The data were obtained in a study of shared clonotypes between healthy human individuals. Germline V CDR1 and CDR2: SGHDT, YYEEEE. The ends were cut back, 4 bases at V and 0 bases at J, with 15 bases in the middle. This CDR3 is built from 16 residues. Sequencing used immunoSEQ multiplex PCR; TCRdb keeps in-frame clones, though not all of them. Among approximately 1,000,000 clones, 70% to 80% were seen once, and the ten largest hold roughly 0.9%. Study conclusions and caveats: Larger estimated richness was generally recorded for naive subsets relative to memory subsets. Several donors shared about 4.8% of their naive CD4 clonotypes.

The chain employs TRBV5-6 and TRBJ2-3, with a weak D call TRBD2 (6 bases). Sequencing was performed on memory CD4+ T cells from PBMCs. The subset denotes: CD45RA-negative fraction. The sequence came from a man aged 18-30 years in good health. Some clones in this sample may be carry-over from other donors' samples. In nucleotides, the CDR3 is TGTGCCAGCAGCCACCGGTGGAGGGCAAGCACAGATACGCAGTATTTT. It is translated as CASSHRWRASTDTQYF.